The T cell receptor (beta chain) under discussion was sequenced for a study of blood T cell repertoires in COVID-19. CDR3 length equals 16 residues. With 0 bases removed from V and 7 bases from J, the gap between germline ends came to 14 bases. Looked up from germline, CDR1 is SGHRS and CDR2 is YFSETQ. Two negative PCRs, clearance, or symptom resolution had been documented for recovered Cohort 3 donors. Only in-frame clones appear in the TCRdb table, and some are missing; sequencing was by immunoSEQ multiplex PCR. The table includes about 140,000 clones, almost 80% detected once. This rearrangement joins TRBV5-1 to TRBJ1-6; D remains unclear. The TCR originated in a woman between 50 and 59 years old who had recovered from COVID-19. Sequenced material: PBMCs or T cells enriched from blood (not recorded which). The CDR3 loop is CASSLDAGASNSPLHF. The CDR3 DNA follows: TGCGCCAGCAGCTTGGATGCGGGTGCGTCGAATTCACCCCTCCACTTT.